The entry below describes one T cell receptor (beta chain). Its antigen is unknown. No base quality values were provided; no much bigger clone lies one nucleotide off. This sample was included in a study of immune cell composition in non-small cell lung cancer (TCRdb year 2017). Turning to the overall study: To assign histologic subtype, which was mostly lung adenocarcinoma or squamous cell carcinoma, H&E was combined with p63, CK5, Napsin A and TTF-1 immunohistochemistry. TCR-beta sequencing from Adaptive Biotechnologies was done on a few dozen paired sets of NSCLC tumour and non-adjacent lung specimens and on roughly 24 tumour-only specimens. Supplementary cohort #1 consisted of roughly 9 lung adenocarcinoma cases with paired tumour/lung TCR-beta sequencing and with TIL populations generated to assess tumour reactivity. Several tumour specimens with TCR-beta data were rare histological subtypes and were excluded from the subtype comparisons. Study-wide conclusions, independent of this receptor: In approximately eleven adenocarcinoma cases, maximal tumour-associated clone frequency correlated strongly with TIL tumour reactivity, whereas overall clonality did not. Tumour-associated clones >0.5% were found in nearly half of NSCLC cases, namely in more than 25% of adenocarcinomas versus about four fifths of squamous carcinomas. No significant correlation was found between tumour TCR-beta clonality and smoking pack-years. The reactivity cohort was only 9 to 11 cases, and tumour-reactive clones were not shown to share sequences with the dominant in vivo tumour-associated clones.

Non-adjacent lung tissue from the same patient, taken as far from the tumour as possible and at least 3 cm away, was used for the normal lung samples. Genomic DNA was isolated with the QIAamp DNA kit from frozen aliquots of single-cell suspensions that had not been sorted. Tissues were received within 2 hours of resection and were immediately processed into single-cell suspensions. Tissue was broken up mechanically, digested enzymatically with DNase I, collagenase I and hyaluronidase for roughly 28 minutes at 37 degrees C, and then filtered and RBC-lysed. The CDR3 holds 13 amino acids from the cysteine to the phenylalanine. Left in the record is the CDR3 DNA by itself, 39 bases read in frame from the first base. As encoded in the germline V gene, CDR1 is MNHEY while CDR2 is SVGAGI. V trim: 6 bases; J trim: 3 bases; unmatched bases: 4. A two-step multiplex PCR was used to amplify TCR-beta CDR3 regions from genomic DNA, and Illumina-compatible adaptors were added in the second step. TCR-beta immunosequencing was performed on an Illumina platform as a commercial immunoSEQ service. In the original analysis: Repertoires were summarised by productive clonality and by Top 10 Clones, defined as the percentage of T-cell templates derived from the ten most frequent sequences. Values of productive clonality ranged from 0 to 1, with a monoclonal population indicated by a value of 1. Using log10 scatter plots, tumour-associated clones were identified as sequences that made up at least 0.1% of tumour T-cell templates yet were absent from the matched non-adjacent lung. Analyses were done in GraphPad Prism7 and R, with Student's t-tests for two-group comparisons, ANOVA for stages, and linear regression for relationships. TCRdb limited this immuneACCESS table to in-frame rearrangements with V and J called. A share of clones is missing; checked studies link under half to unresolved V genes, and the rest is unexplained. V and J calls and clone size follow that table, whereas D and trimming were derived from the DNA. Counted in this sample were about 4,500 clones; 65% to 75% of them appeared once. The ten largest clones add up to around 10% of the sample.

The receptor chain draws on TRBV6-5 and TRBJ1-1; TRBD1 matches 7 bases in the middle. Sequencing was performed on non-adjacent lung tissue. This receptor was obtained from a human donor with non-small cell lung cancer. This receptor carries the CDR3 CASSRDRDTEAFF. The nucleotide sequence is TGTGCCAGCAGCCGTGACAGGGACACTGAAGCTTTCTTT.